The rows below give T cell receptor beta chains drawn from one sample of a study of T cells in Graves' hyperthyroidism and ophthalmopathy. TCRdb reprocessed the multiplex PCR reads via MiXCR and lists one record per CDR3 protein. This sample has under 400,000 distinct CDR3 sequences, with under 15% found just once. Input material: blood. Every receptor here comes from a woman aged 18-29 years with Graves' hyperthyroidism. Each CDR3 is given with its conserved first and last residue. The D gene is left open where the match is weak. Not every row has a clone size; where given, it reads once, few, many or a size class.

v_call	d_call	j_call	clone_size	cdr3_aa	cdr3_nt
TRBV29-1	.	TRBJ1-1	many	CSAERPNTEAFF	TGCAGCGCCGAACGTCCGAACACTGAAGCTTTCTTT
TRBV18	.	TRBJ1-6	many	CASSPADFYNSPLHF	TGTGCCAGCTCACCAGCAGACTTCTATAATTCACCCCTCCACTTT
TRBV20-1	.	TRBJ1-5	many	CSASPGGRTPSRAQHF	TGCAGTGCTAGTCCTGGGGGACGGACACCTTCAAGGGCCCAGCATTTT
TRBV29-1	TRBD2	TRBJ2-3	many	CSVGMGLAGGSTDTQYF	TGCAGCGTTGGAATGGGACTAGCGGGAGGGAGCACAGATACGCAGTATTTT
TRBV20-1	TRBD1	TRBJ1-2	many	CSARDPLTGNYGYTF	TGCAGTGCTAGAGATCCGCTGACAGGGAACTATGGCTACACCTTC
TRBV15	TRBD1	TRBJ1-4	few	CATSSGTGGGNEKLFF	TGTGCCACCAGCAGTGGGACAGGAGGGGGAAATGAAAAACTGTTTTTT
TRBV6-5	.	TRBJ1-1	.	CASRYLVNTEAFF	TGTGCCAGCAGATATTTGGTGAACACTGAAGCTTTCTTT
TRBV2	.	TRBJ2-5	many	CASSEVFETQYF	TGTGCCAGCAGTGAGGTGTTCGAGACCCAGTACTTC
TRBV18	.	TRBJ2-5	few	CASSPPSIRGETQYF	TGTGCCAGCTCACCACCCTCGATTCGGGGGGAGACCCAGTACTTC
TRBV28	.	TRBJ1-5	many	CASSFDGNQPQHF	TGTGCCAGCAGTTTCGACGGCAATCAGCCCCAGCATTTT
TRBV28	TRBD1	TRBJ1-1	many	CASSTHRGSATEAFF	TGTGCCAGCAGTACCCACAGGGGGTCGGCCACTGAAGCTTTCTTT
TRBV2	TRBD1	TRBJ1-4	many	CASSRYQGAVDEKLFF	TGTGCCAGCAGTCGTTACCAGGGGGCTGTGGATGAAAAACTGTTTTTT
TRBV7-9	.	TRBJ2-3	many	CASSTTDSQSTDTQYF	TGTGCCAGCAGCACAACCGACAGCCAGAGCACAGATACGCAGTATTTT
TRBV28	.	TRBJ2-1	.	CASRRTGTHYNEQFF	TGTGCCAGCAGAAGAACCGGGACACATTACAATGAGCAGTTCTTC
TRBV7-4	.	TRBJ2-5	.	CASSVVESRSETQYF	TGTGCCAGCAGCGTAGTTGAGTCCCGTTCCGAGACCCAGTACTTC
TRBV10-3	.	TRBJ2-7	.	CAIRGQNYEQYF	TGTGCCATCAGGGGACAAAACTACGAGCAGTACTTC
TRBV10-3	.	TRBJ2-6	.	CAILKQEGSGANVLTF	TGTGCCATCCTTAAACAAGAAGGGTCTGGGGCCAACGTCCTGACTTTC
TRBV18	TRBD1	TRBJ2-3	many	CASSPRNRGADTQYF	TGTGCCAGCTCACCACGGAACAGGGGTGCAGATACGCAGTATTTT
TRBV5-4	TRBD1	TRBJ2-3	few	CASRNRGRSVGDTQYF	TGTGCCAGCAGAAACAGGGGGCGCAGCGTTGGAGATACGCAGTATTTT
TRBV29-1	TRBD1	TRBJ2-5	many	CSVYVPGQGYQETQYF	TGCAGCGTATACGTCCCGGGACAGGGTTATCAAGAGACCCAGTACTTC
TRBV4-2	.	TRBJ2-1	.	CASSQRASSSSYNEQFF	TGTGCCAGCAGCCAAAGGGCTTCCTCTAGCTCCTACAATGAGCAGTTCTTC
TRBV20-1	.	TRBJ2-5	.	CSARDSTRGRQETQYF	TGCAGTGCTAGAGATTCTACCCGGGGGCGCCAAGAGACCCAGTACTTC
TRBV3-1	.	TRBJ1-2	many	CASSHPRGGYTF	TGTGCCAGCAGCCATCCCCGCGGCGGCTACACCTTC
TRBV28	.	TRBJ2-7	many	CASVSAYEQYF	TGTGCCAGCGTTAGCGCCTACGAGCAGTACTTC
TRBV28	TRBD1	TRBJ1-2	many	CASSFSRGYGYTF	TGTGCCAGCAGTTTCTCCAGGGGGTATGGCTACACCTTC
TRBV4-3	.	TRBJ2-1	many	CASSHRTESSYNEQFF	TGCGCCAGCAGCCATAGGACCGAGAGCTCCTACAATGAGCAGTTCTTC
TRBV7-2	.	TRBJ1-5	many	CASSLTSDNQPQHF	TGTGCCAGCAGCTTGACGTCAGACAATCAGCCCCAGCATTTT
TRBV7-9	.	TRBJ1-2	few	CASSLADRGAPNYGYTF	TGTGCCAGCAGCTTAGCGGATCGAGGGGCCCCTAACTATGGCTACACCTTC
TRBV20-1	.	TRBJ2-1	many	CSATRGAHQGEQFF	TGCAGTGCTACCCGCGGGGCCCATCAGGGTGAGCAGTTCTTC
TRBV20-1	TRBD1	TRBJ1-5	many	CSAPGTGNQPQHF	TGCAGTGCACCAGGGACAGGAAATCAGCCCCAGCATTTT
TRBV6-2/TRBV6-3	.	TRBJ1-5	many	CASTLADQPQHF	TGTGCCAGCACCCTGGCGGATCAGCCCCAGCATTTT
TRBV15	.	TRBJ2-4	.	CATSREQRAGDIQYF	TGTGCCACCAGCAGAGAGCAACGGGCCGGGGACATTCAGTACTTC
TRBV27	TRBD1	TRBJ2-1	many	CASSPGQGWNEQFF	TGTGCCAGCAGCCCAGGACAGGGTTGGAATGAGCAGTTCTTC
TRBV20-1	TRBD1	TRBJ1-5	few	CSARTYRGGQVNQPQHF	TGCAGTGCTCGTACCTACAGGGGAGGTCAGGTTAATCAGCCCCAGCATTTT
TRBV4-1	TRBD1	TRBJ1-5	many	CASSQEGQGAQPQHF	TGCGCCAGCAGCCAAGAGGGACAGGGGGCTCAGCCCCAGCATTTT
TRBV7-2	TRBD2	TRBJ2-7	few	CASSPGLAATVYEQYF	TGTGCCAGCAGCCCCGGACTAGCGGCGACAGTCTACGAGCAGTACTTC